This TCR beta chain was obtained from a study of patients and donors after allogeneic stem cell transplantation. TCRdb re-analysed the RT-PCR reads in MiXCR, keeping a single row per CDR3 protein. The profile shows 150,000 or so distinct CDR3 sequences, 24% of them singletons. The sample comprised blood, either unsorted or a sorted T cell fraction (not recorded which). The receptor was derived from a human donor who was either an allogeneic HSCT recipient or a stem cell or donor lymphocyte infusion donor (not recorded which). It is not recorded whose cells these are; they may come from a transplant donor.

CDR3 residues: CASSGTGTATYEQYF. Here the CDR3 DNA reads TGTGCCAGCAGTGGAACCGGGACAGCGACCTACGAGCAGTACTTC. The chain is built from TRBV25-1 and TRBJ2-7; 7 nucleotides agree with TRBD1. Germline-derived CDR1 and CDR2 are MGHDK and SYGVNS. This CDR3 spans 15 amino acids. V dropped 4 bases and J dropped 2; count of bases not matched to a gene: 8.